This T cell receptor (beta chain) comes out of a study of type 1 regulatory T cells. Across the whole study: An in vitro protocol generated T-allo10, a Tr1-enriched, alloantigen-specific CD4 T cell product.

With regard to this clonotype: Its antigen remains unknown.

MiXCR, run by TCRdb on the reads, gives a single entry per CDR3 protein. The sample holds about 62,000 distinct CDR3 sequences, roughly two thirds seen once. The ends lost 1 base at V and 2 bases at J; junction bases unmatched: 4. The CDR3 length is 15 residues. In germline, CDR1 is SGHRS, CDR2 YFSETQ. Source material: cultured non-Tr1 T cells, either the whole culture or a sorted T cell fraction (not recorded which). The origin of this receptor is a human donor in good health. The V call is TRBV5-1, the J call TRBJ2-3; 7 bases map to TRBD2. The DNA of the CDR3 is TGCGCCAGCAGCTTGACTAGCGACCCCACAGATACGCAGTATTTT. Translating it yields CASSLTSDPTDTQYF.